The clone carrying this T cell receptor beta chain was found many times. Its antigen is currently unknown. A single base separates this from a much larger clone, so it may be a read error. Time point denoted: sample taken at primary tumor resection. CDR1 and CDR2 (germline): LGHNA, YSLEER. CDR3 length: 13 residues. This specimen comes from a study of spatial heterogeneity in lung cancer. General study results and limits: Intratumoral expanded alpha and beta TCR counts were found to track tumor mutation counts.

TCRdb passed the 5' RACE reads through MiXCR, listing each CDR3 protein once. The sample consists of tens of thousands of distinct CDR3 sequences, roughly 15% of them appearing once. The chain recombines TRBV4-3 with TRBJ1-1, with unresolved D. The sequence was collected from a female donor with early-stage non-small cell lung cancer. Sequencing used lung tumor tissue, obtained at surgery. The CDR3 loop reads CTSTQNSDAEAFF. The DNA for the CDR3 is TGCACCAGCACCCAGAACAGTGACGCTGAAGCTTTCTTT.